The 23 T cell receptor beta chains reported below all come from one sample, sequenced in a study of tumor-infiltrating lymphocytes in primary liver carcinoma. Starting material of roughly 0.45 ug total RNA yielded TCR beta cDNA via a constant-region primer. Nested multiplex PCR, run for three rounds with slightly modified ARM-PCR, yielded TCR beta libraries. A C-beta reverse primer was combined with TRBV1-TRBV30 forward primers in the first two PCR rounds, and each round had around 11 cycles. TCRdb re-derived calls from the multiplex PCR reads in MiXCR, one entry per CDR3 protein. The table includes approximately 110,000 distinct CDR3 sequences, 64% detected once. Bulk tissue was left unsorted, and RNA and DNA were co-extracted from 20-30 mg of it. Material for sequencing was liver tumor tissue from sampling region 3. Regarding subset: tumor region T3, left-lateral pole. The origin of the receptors is a woman aged 55-75 years with primary liver carcinoma and hepatitis B virus infection.

The V and J genes are TRBV11-2 and TRBJ2-1; no definite D call. V was shortened by 3 bases and J by 12 bases, with 15 bases between the two germline ends. Germline CDR1 and CDR2: SGHAT and FQNNGV. The CDR3 runs to 13 residues. CDR3 DNA: TGTGCCAGCAGCTTTGGGGTTCGGGCTGGGCAGTTCTTC. It is translated as CASSFGVRAGQFF.

V and J are TRBV10-1 and TRBJ1-5; D is unclear. The CDR3 length is 10 residues. The germline V and J ends were trimmed by 8 bases and 7 bases, with 6 bases remaining between them. Looked up from germline, CDR1 is WNHNN and CDR2 is SYGVQD (reference sequence). For the CDR3, the DNA is TGCGCCAGCCACCAACAGCCCCAGCATTTT. It specifies CASHQQPQHF.

This clonotype was counted only a few times. At one of its ends the junction is not consistent with the germline gene, which may arise from a read error. The gene calls are TRBV7-9 and TRBJ2-7; TRBD2 is a possible D gene (7 bases). The CDR3 runs to 14 residues. CDR1 and CDR2 (germline): SEHNR, FQNEAQ (reference sequence). CDR3 sequence reads: CASSLGGAWGEQYF. Written as DNA, the CDR3 is TGTGCCAGCAGTTTAGGGGGGGCATGGGGCGAGCAGTACTTC.

This clonotype turned up a few times. This chain uses TRBV5-1 with TRBJ1-2; D not certain. Trimming pared 2 bases from V and 2 bases from J, leaving 10 bases between. Per the germline V gene, CDR1 is SGHRS and CDR2 is YFSETQ. The length of the CDR3 is 14 residues. The CDR3 bases are TGCGCCAGCAGCTTTGGGGTCGGCAACTATGGCTACACCTTC. It translates to CASSFGVGNYGYTF.

This clonotype was seen at least ten times. V usage is TRBV12-3 or TRBV12-4 and J usage is TRBJ2-2; possible D gene TRBD1, 5 bases. V lost 3 bases to trimming and J lost 5 bases, with 13 bases between them. The CDR3 spans 15 residues. The DNA of the CDR3 is TGTGCCAGCAGTTTGGGTACAGGCTGGACCGGGGAGCTGTTTTTT. Its translation is CASSLGTGWTGELFF.

As to this clonotype: With a much larger clone just one base away, this may be a read error. No conserved phenylalanine or tryptophan is present at the end of the CDR3, so a read error is the likely explanation. The chain couples TRBV29-1 to TRBJ1-1; no definite D call. The V gene's germline CDR1 is SQVTM and CDR2 ANQGSEA. The CDR3 is 14 amino acids. V lost 0 bases, J lost 0 bases, and 8 bases lay in between. CDR3 loop: CSVEDGVVNTEAFL. The CDR3 nucleotides are TGCAGCGTTGAAGACGGGGTAGTGAACACTGAAGCTTTCCTT.

The rearrangement joins TRBV2 to TRBJ2-1, with D possibly being TRBD1 (7 bases). Trimming pared 10 bases from V and 7 bases from J, leaving 20 bases between. The germline CDR1 and CDR2 sequences are SNHLY and FYNNEI. The length of the CDR3 is 14 residues. This CDR3 is CAIYRAQGGNEQFF. DNA for the CDR3: TGTGCCATATACAGGGCCCAGGGGGGTAATGAGCAGTTCTTC.

V and J are TRBV25-1 and TRBJ2-7, with D perhaps matching TRBD1 (6 bases). From germline, CDR1 is MGHDK and CDR2 SYGVNS. CDR3 length: 14 residues. The V gene lost 3 bases and the J gene lost 5 bases, with 14 bases spanning the gap. This chain's CDR3 is CASSDKWAGDEQYF. CDR3 nucleotide sequence: TGTGCCAGCAGTGACAAGTGGGCAGGGGACGAGCAGTACTTC.

On this clonotype itself: One end of the junction varies from germline; a read error may be responsible. The genes are TRBV11-2 and TRBJ2-3; D is unclear. Germline-derived CDR1 and CDR2 are SGHAT and FQNNGV. This CDR3 comprises 12 residues. The CDR3 loop reads CASSTSADAQYF. The CDR3 region has the DNA TGTGCCAGCAGCACCTCTGCAGATGCGCAGTATTTT. The full variable domain, with the rest looked up from reference TRBV11-2 and TRBJ2-3, is EAGVAQSPRYKIIEKRQSVAFWCNPISGHATLYWYQQILGQGPKLLIQFQNNGVVDDSQLPKDRFSAERLKGVDSTLKIQPAKLEDSAVYLCASSTSADAQYFGPGTRLTVL.

Worth noting for this clonotype: A much larger clone differs by one base, so this may be a read error. The chain couples TRBV5-5 to TRBJ2-1; D remains unclear. Germline V gives CDR1 SGHKS, CDR2 YYEKEE (reference sequence). The CDR3 has 17 amino acids. The CDR3 protein is CASTLNNPLLGTNEQFF. Here the CDR3 DNA reads TGTGCCAGCACCTTGAATAATCCCCTGCTAGGAACCAATGAGCAGTTCTTC.

This clonotype was counted at least ten times. The chain recombines TRBV4-1 with TRBJ2-7; 7 bases are shared with TRBD2. Germline trimming cut 0 bases from V and 3 bases from J; bases unmatched to any gene: 8. The CDR3 totals 16 residues. Germline V gene lookup returns CDR1 MGHRA and CDR2 YSYEKL. In DNA form, the CDR3 reads TGCGCCAGCAGCCAAGATCGTGCTAGCGGCATCTACGAGCAGTACTTC. Its protein is CASSQDRASGIYEQYF.

This clonotype was found a few times. V is TRBV5-1 and J is TRBJ2-5; 11 bases agree with TRBD2. J gave up 4 bases and V 3 bases, and 5 bases lay outside the gene matches. Germline V gene data show CDR1 as SGHRS and CDR2 as YFSETQ. The CDR3 consists of 15 residues. The CDR3 DNA is TGCGCCAGCAGCTCGACTAGCGGGACGGGAGAGACCCAGTACTTC. This gives the protein CASSSTSGTGETQYF.

This chain links TRBV28 with TRBJ2-1, with 13 bases matching TRBD2. The CDR3 has 16 residues. The V gene's germline CDR1 is MDHEN and CDR2 SYDVKM. The chain's CDR3 is CASRIVGTSGKNEQFF. CDR3 in DNA: TGTGCATCAAGGATTGTGGGGACTAGCGGGAAAAATGAGCAGTTCTTC.

To note about this clonotype: This clone may be a read error of a much larger clone one base away. V and J are TRBV28 and TRBJ2-1; D is ambiguous. CDR3 length: 12 amino acids. Germline V gives CDR1 MDHEN, CDR2 SYDVKM. The V gene lost 4 bases and the J gene lost 7 bases, with 8 bases spanning the gap. CDR3 DNA sequence: TGTGCCAGCAGTTCTAGGCGTAATGAGCAGTTCTTC. It specifies CASSSRRNEQFF.

About this clonotype: This CDR3 fails to terminate in the conserved phenylalanine or tryptophan, so it likely reflects a read error. The rearrangement joins TRBV5-1 to TRBJ2-7; 10 bases line up with TRBD2. The germline V gene encodes CDR1 SGHRS and CDR2 YFSETQ. The length of the CDR3 is 16 residues. After removal of 0 bases from V and 4 bases from J, the junction contained 7 bases not matched to a gene. This CDR3 is CASSLDCTSGMYEQYY. CDR3 coding DNA: TGCGCCAGCAGCTTGGATTGCACTAGCGGGATGTACGAGCAGTACTAC.

On this clonotype: This may come from a read error, since a much larger clone is one base off. No DNA is shown, since the ends of the CDR3 on it are uncertain; the CDR3 is the one TCRdb lists. This chain links TRBV28 with TRBJ1-2. The V gene's germline CDR1 is MDHEN and CDR2 SYDVKM. The CDR3 comprises 11 residues, both ends counted. The CDR3 loop is CASILAAGYTF.

A word on this clonotype: Mismatch with germline at one junction end may stem from a read error. The genes are TRBV12-3 or TRBV12-4 and TRBJ1-6; the match to TRBD1 covers 9 bases. The CDR3 length is 14 residues. The CDR3 nucleotides are TGTGCCTGCAGTCCGGGACAGGGTGTATCACTCCTCCACTTT. Its protein is CACSPGQGVSLLHF.

On this clonotype: Compared with germline, one end of the junction differs, possibly owing to a read error. The V call is TRBV11-1, the J call TRBJ2-1; the match to TRBD2 covers 7 bases. Germline assignment: CDR1 SGHAT and CDR2 FQDESV (reference sequence). The CDR3 contains 15 residues. The CDR3 here is CDSSIPGTIYNEQFF. CDR3 in DNA: TGTGACAGCAGCATACCCGGGACTATTTACAATGAGCAGTTCTTC.

Turning to this clonotype: This CDR3 is missing its conserved last phenylalanine or tryptophan, likely due to a read error. Because the CDR3's place on the DNA is in doubt, the DNA is left out and the CDR3 is given as listed by TCRdb. V and J are TRBV29-1 and TRBJ2-7; the table names TRBD2, a call not compared with the DNA. From germline, CDR1 is SQVTM and CDR2 ANQGSEA. The CDR3 region is 14 residues in length, termini included. The CDR3 sequence is CSVAPTSDRYEQYI.

With regard to this clonotype: Since a much larger clone is just one base distant, this may be a read error. This rearrangement joins TRBV6-1 to TRBJ1-1; D is unresolved. CDR3 length: 11 amino acids. CDR1 and CDR2 (germline): MNHNS, SASEGT. CDR3 region: CVSSEWGEAFF. CDR3 nucleotides: TGTGTCAGCAGTGAATGGGGTGAAGCTTTCTTT.

The chain joins TRBV5-1 to TRBJ2-1; 7 positions agree with TRBD2. With V trimmed by 4 bases and J by 2 bases, 9 bases remained unmatched. Looked up from germline, CDR1 is SGHRS and CDR2 is YFSETQ. The CDR3 contains 16 residues. The CDR3 protein is CASSVSSGSPYNEQFF. As DNA, the CDR3 is TGCGCCAGCAGCGTTTCTAGCGGATCCCCCTACAATGAGCAGTTCTTC. The entire variable domain, with the rest obtained from reference TRBV5-1 and TRBJ2-1, is as follows: KAGVTQTPRYLIKTRGQQVTLSCSPISGHRSVSWYQQTPGQGLQFLFEYFSETQRNKGNFPGRFSGRQFSNSRSEMNVSTLELGDSALYLCASSVSSGSPYNEQFFGPGTRLTVL.

On this clonotype itself: One junction end does not reproduce the germline sequence, and a read error may be involved. The chain recombines TRBV6-5 with TRBJ1-4, with D unresolved. The length of the CDR3 is 15 residues. The V gene's germline CDR1 is MNHEY and CDR2 SVGAGI. DNA for the CDR3: TGTGCCAGCGCCCCAGTAACACTTAGGAATGAAAAACTGTTTTTC. Its translation: CASAPVTLRNEKLFF.

Regarding this clonotype: One end of the junction varies from germline; a read error may be responsible. The rearrangement uses TRBV12-3 or TRBV12-4 and TRBJ2-3; unclear D gene. This CDR3 contains 13 residues. CDR3 region: CTSRGKFADTQYF. The CDR3 DNA is TGTACCAGCAGAGGAAAGTTCGCAGATACGCAGTATTTT.